The 2 T cell receptor beta chains reported below all come from one sample, sequenced in a study of shared clonotypes between healthy human individuals. Profiled with immunoSEQ multiplex PCR; TCRdb holds only in-frame clones, not every one. The table includes approximately 2.3 million clones, approximately 93% detected once. The sequencing input was naive CD4+ T cells from PBMCs. Subset in this sample: CD45RA+ positively selected. Source of these receptors: a man aged 18 to 29 in good health. Some clones in this sample may be carry-over from other donors' samples.

V is TRBV9 and J is TRBJ2-5; TRBD2 agrees at 12 bases. The CDR3 has 16 amino acids. V shed 4 bases, J shed 4 bases, and the junction held 8 bases outside the gene matches. Germline V lookup: CDR1 SGDLS, CDR2 YYNGEE. Here the CDR3 DNA reads TGTGCCAGCAGCTTCGGACTAGCGGGACTGTCAGAGACCCAGTACTTC. Translated, it gives CASSFGLAGLSETQYF.

The rearrangement uses TRBV5-1 and TRBJ2-1; D possibly uses TRBD1 or TRBD2 (5 bases each). The V gene's germline CDR1 is SGHRS and CDR2 YFSETQ. V was shortened by 4 bases and J by 2 bases, with 10 bases between the two germline ends. This CDR3 is built from 14 residues. The CDR3 coding sequence is TGCGCCAGCAGCGGGGACGGAGCCTACAATGAGCAGTTCTTC. As protein: CASSGDGAYNEQFF.